Listed below are T cell receptor beta chains from one sample, sequenced in a study of tumor-infiltrating lymphocytes in primary liver carcinoma. MiXCR was run by TCRdb on the multiplex PCR reads, yielding one entry per CDR3 protein. The sample holds around 190,000 distinct CDR3 sequences, around four fifths seen once. Sequencing used tumor tissue from primary liver carcinoma. Receptor source: a man aged 40-50 years with primary liver carcinoma and hepatitis B virus infection. Each CDR3 is given without its conserved first and last residue. D genes are given only for firm matches. A clone size is listed for some rows: how often the clone was seen (once, few, many), or a class if it is expanded.

>.|TRBJ2-1|TRBV6-2/TRBV6-3|TRBD2
AFVSGLAGVYNEQF
>.|TRBJ2-1|TRBV5-1|.
ASNLNGGYNEQF
>.|TRBJ1-1|TRBV12-3/TRBV12-4|.
ANTPGRQNTEDF
>.|TRBJ1-1|TRBV29-1|.
GVGPGWAMNTEAF
>.|TRBJ2-3|TRBV11-2|TRBD2
ASTDQVSSGSSDKHY
>.|TRBJ2-5|TRBV11-2|TRBD2
VNSYRREGREIQY
>once|TRBJ2-6|TRBV29-1|.
SVELANRGANVLT
>.|TRBJ1-1|TRBV5-6|TRBD1
ASCPGGKVNSEAF
>.|TRBJ1-1|TRBV4-1|.
ASSQDPRADEAF
>.|TRBJ2-4|TRBV6-6|.
ASSPGQSQNIQY
>.|TRBJ2-4|TRBV11-1|.
ASSFPGSIGTKNIQY
>.|TRBJ2-7|TRBV29-1|TRBD1
SVEWGQGSYEQY
>.|TRBJ1-1|TRBV7-9|.
ASSLQEWTEAF
>.|TRBJ1-1|TRBV10-3|TRBD1
AIRETSQGLNTEAF
>.|TRBJ2-3|TRBV12-3/TRBV12-4|.
TSSRDQSFTDTQY
>few|TRBJ2-7|TRBV7-6|.
ASSPERSYEQY
>.|TRBJ2-5|TRBV4-3|.
ASSQGDPRSTQY
>.|TRBJ2-1|TRBV12-3/TRBV12-4|.
ASSFRGAYTDNEKF
>.|TRBJ2-1|TRBV11-2|.
ASGSSGFYNEQF
>.|TRBJ2-7|TRBV11-2|.
ACGLRWTGENEQY
>.|TRBJ1-5|TRBV12-3/TRBV12-4|.
AISSRMGQPQH
>.|TRBJ2-5|TRBV12-3/TRBV12-4|.
VSSLARVETQY
>.|TRBJ2-1|TRBV14|.
ASSAVSRWVNNEQL
>.|TRBJ2-1|TRBV12-3/TRBV12-4|.
ASSPLDLRGLF
>.|TRBJ2-7|TRBV4-1|TRBD2
ASSQERTSGCIDEQY
>.|TRBJ1-2|TRBV5-4|TRBD1
ASSPLTGLSGYT
>.|TRBJ2-3|TRBV6-5|TRBD2
ASNSGLVGTDTQY
>.|TRBJ2-2|TRBV12-3/TRBV12-4|TRBD2
ASSIGASGRAWTEELF
>.|TRBJ2-7|TRBV6-2/TRBV6-3|TRBD1
AIRNYRDRDYEQY
>.|TRBJ1-2|TRBV29-1|.
SVGQGWVMDYGYT
>.|TRBJ1-6|TRBV10-3|.
AINGASEGASNNSPLH
>.|TRBJ2-1|TRBV5-1|.
ASTLGLQPNEQF
>.|TRBJ2-1|TRBV5-1|.
ASSLGLALNNEQF
>.|TRBJ1-1|TRBV20-1|.
SASQGGDTEAF
>medium-sized|TRBJ2-3|TRBV11-1|.
ASSLAGGSTDTQY
>.|TRBJ2-2|TRBV29-1|.
SVADGSGDLF
>.|TRBJ2-5|TRBV29-1|.
RFRTASCQEIQY
>.|TRBJ1-4|TRBV12-3/TRBV12-4|.
ASSLAGPEKLF
>.|TRBJ2-5|TRBV7-9|.
TSSLSGGEETQY
>.|TRBJ2-4|TRBV11-2|.
ASSLGAIGIQC
>.|TRBJ2-1|TRBV11-3|.
ASSLGVPGLPHNELY
>few|TRBJ2-1|TRBV11-2|TRBD2
ASSFQWVPGASGGHEQF
>.|TRBJ1-5|TRBV4-1|.
ASSPIEGSNEPQH
>.|TRBJ2-7|TRBV4-1|.
ASCQDREKEEQY